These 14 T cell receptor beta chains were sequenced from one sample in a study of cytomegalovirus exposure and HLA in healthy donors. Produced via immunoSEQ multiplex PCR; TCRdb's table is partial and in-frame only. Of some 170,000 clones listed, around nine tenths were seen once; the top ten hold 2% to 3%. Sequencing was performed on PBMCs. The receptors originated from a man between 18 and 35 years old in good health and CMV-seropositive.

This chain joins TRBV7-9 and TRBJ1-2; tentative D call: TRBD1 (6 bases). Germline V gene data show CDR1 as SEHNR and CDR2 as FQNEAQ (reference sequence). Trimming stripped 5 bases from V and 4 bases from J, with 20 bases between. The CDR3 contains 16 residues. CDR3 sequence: CASSQPATRGGYGYTF. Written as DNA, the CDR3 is TGTGCCAGCAGCCAACCAGCGACCAGGGGTGGCTATGGCTACACCTTC.

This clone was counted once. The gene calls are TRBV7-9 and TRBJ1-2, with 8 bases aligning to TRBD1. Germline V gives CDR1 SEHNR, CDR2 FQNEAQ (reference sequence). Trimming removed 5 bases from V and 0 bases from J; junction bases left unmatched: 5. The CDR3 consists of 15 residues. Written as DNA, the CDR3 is TGTGCCAGCAGCCTAGGACAGGGCTCTAACTATGGCTACACCTTC. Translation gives CASSLGQGSNYGYTF. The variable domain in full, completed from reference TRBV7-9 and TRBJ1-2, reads DTGVSQNPRHKITKRGQNVTFRCDPISEHNRLYWYRQTLGQGPEFLTYFQNEAQLEKSRLLSDRFSAERPKGSFSTLEIQRTEQGDSAMYLCASSLGQGSNYGYTFGSGTRLTVV.

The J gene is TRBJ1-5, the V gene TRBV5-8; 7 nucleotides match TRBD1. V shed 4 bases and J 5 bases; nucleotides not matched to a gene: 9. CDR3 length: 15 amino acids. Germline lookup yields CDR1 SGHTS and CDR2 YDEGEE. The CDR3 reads CASSIGTADYQPQHF. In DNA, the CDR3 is TGTGCCAGCAGCATCGGGACAGCCGACTATCAGCCCCAGCATTTT.

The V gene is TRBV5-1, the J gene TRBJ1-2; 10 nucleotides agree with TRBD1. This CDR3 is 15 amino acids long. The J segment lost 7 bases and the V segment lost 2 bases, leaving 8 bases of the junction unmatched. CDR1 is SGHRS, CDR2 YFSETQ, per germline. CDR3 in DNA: TGCGCCAGCAGCTTAAGGACAGGGGGAAATGGTGGCTACACCTTC. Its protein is CASSLRTGGNGGYTF.

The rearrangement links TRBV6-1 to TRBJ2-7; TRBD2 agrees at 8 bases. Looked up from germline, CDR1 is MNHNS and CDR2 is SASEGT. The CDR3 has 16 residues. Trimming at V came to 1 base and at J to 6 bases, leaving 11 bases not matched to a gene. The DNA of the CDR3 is TGTGCCAGCAGTGAAGAGTCAACTAGCGGTTTCTTCGAGCAGTACTTC. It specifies CASSEESTSGFFEQYF.

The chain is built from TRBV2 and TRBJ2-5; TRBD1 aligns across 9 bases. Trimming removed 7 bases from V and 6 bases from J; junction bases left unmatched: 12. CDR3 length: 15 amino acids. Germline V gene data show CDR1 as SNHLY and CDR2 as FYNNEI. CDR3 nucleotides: TGTGCCAGCACGGTCTCCGGGACAGGGTTAAAGACCCAGTACTTC. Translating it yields CASTVSGTGLKTQYF.

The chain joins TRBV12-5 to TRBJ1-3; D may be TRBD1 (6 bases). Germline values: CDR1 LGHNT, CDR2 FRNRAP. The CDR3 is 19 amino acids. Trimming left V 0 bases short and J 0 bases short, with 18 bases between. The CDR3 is CASGLVLSGGGNSGNTIYF. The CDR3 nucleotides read TGTGCTAGTGGTTTGGTACTCTCGGGGGGCGGTAACTCTGGAAACACCATATATTTT.

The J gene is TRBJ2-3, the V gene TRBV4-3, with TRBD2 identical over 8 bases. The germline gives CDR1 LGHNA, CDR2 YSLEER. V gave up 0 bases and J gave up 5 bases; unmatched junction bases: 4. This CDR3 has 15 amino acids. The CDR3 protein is CASSQDPLAGDTQYF. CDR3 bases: TGCGCCAGCAGCCAAGACCCCCTAGCGGGAGATACGCAGTATTTT.

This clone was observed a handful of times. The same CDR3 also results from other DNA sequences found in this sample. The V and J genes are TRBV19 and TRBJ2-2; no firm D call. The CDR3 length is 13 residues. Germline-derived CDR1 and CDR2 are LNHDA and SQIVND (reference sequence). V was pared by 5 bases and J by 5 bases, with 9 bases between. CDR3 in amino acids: CASSPIRTGELFF. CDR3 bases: TGTGCCAGTAGTCCCATCAGGACCGGGGAGCTGTTTTTT.

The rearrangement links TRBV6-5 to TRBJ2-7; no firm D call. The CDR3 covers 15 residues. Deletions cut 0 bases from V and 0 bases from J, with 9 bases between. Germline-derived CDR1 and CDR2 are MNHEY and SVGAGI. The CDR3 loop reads CASSYSPLSSYEQYF. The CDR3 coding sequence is TGTGCCAGCAGTTACTCCCCGCTCAGCTCCTACGAGCAGTACTTC.

CDR3 nucleotide sequence: TGTGCCATCCGCAAGATGGGAGACATAAAACCCCAGCATTTT. As protein: CAIRKMGDIKPQHF. The rearrangement joins TRBV6-6 to TRBJ1-5; D not certain. This CDR3 comprises 14 residues. Germline CDR1 reads MNHNY; CDR2 reads SVGAGI (reference sequence). The V and J ends lost 10 bases and 10 bases respectively, with 23 bases between them.

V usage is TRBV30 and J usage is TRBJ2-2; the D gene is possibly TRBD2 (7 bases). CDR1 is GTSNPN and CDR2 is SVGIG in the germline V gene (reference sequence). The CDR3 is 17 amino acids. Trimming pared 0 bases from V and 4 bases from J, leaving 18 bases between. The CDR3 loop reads CAWSVRRGGPPTGELFF. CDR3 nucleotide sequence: TGTGCCTGGAGTGTACGTAGGGGGGGGCCTCCCACCGGGGAGCTGTTTTTT. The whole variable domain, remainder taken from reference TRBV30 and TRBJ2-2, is SQTIHQWPATLVQPVGSPLSLECTVEGTSNPNLYWYRQAAGRGLQLLFYSVGIGQISSEVPQNLSASRPQDRQFILSSKKLLLSDSGFYLCAWSVRRGGPPTGELFFGEGSRLTVL.

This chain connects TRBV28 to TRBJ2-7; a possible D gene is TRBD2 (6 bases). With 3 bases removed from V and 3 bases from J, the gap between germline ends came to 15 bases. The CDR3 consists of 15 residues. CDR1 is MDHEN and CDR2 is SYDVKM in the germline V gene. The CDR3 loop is CASSFGRGWLYEQYF. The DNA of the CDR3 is TGTGCCAGCAGTTTTGGCCGGGGGTGGCTCTACGAGCAGTACTTC. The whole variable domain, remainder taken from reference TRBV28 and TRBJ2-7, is DVKVTQSSRYLVKRTGEKVFLECVQDMDHENMFWYRQDPGLGLRLIYFSYDVKMKEKGDIPEGYSVSREKKERFSLILESASTNQTSMYLCASSFGRGWLYEQYFGPGTRLTVT.

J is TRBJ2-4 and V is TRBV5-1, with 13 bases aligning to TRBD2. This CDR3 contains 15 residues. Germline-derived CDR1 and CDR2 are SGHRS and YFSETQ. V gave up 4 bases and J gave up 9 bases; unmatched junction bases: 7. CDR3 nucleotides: TGCGCCAGCAGCCCCGGGACTAGCGGGATGGGCATTCAGTACTTC. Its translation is CASSPGTSGMGIQYF.